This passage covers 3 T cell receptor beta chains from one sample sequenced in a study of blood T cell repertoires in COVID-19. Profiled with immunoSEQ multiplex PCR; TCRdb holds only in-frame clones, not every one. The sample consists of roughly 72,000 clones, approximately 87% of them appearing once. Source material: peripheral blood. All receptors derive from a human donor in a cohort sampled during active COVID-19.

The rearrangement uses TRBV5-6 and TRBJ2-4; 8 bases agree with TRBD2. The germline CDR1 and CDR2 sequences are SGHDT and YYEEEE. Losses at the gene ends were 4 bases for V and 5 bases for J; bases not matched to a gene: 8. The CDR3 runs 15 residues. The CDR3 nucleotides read TGTGCCAGCAGCGTATGGACTAGCACCGAAAACATTCAGTACTTC. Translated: CASSVWTSTENIQYF. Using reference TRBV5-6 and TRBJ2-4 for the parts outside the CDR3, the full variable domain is DAGVTQSPTHLIKTRGQQVTLRCSPKSGHDTVSWYQQALGQGPQFIFQYYEEEERQRGNFPDRFSGHQFPNYSSELNVNALLLGDSALYLCASSVWTSTENIQYFGAGTRLSVL.

The CDR3 nucleotides read TGTGCCAGCAGCCAAGATGGGTCAGGGCCCGGCTACACCTTC. Translated: CASSQDGSGPGYTF. The gene calls are TRBV3-1 (or the pseudogene TRBV3-2) and TRBJ1-2, with a tentative D call TRBD1 (5 bases). V dropped 0 bases and J dropped 8 bases, with 13 bases sitting between them. The germline gives CDR1 LGHDT, CDR2 YNNKEL (reference sequence). The CDR3 spans 14 residues.

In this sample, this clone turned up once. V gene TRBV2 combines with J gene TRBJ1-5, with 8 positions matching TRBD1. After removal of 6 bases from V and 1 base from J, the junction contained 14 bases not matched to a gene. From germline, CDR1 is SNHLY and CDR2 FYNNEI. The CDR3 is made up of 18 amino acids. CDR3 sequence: CASSHRGFSLWSNQPQHF. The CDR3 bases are TGTGCCAGCAGCCACAGGGGGTTTTCGTTGTGGAGCAATCAGCCCCAGCATTTT.